The entry that follows covers one TCR beta chain sequence. These gene names are mouse names. From the germline J gene comes the end of the CDR3, since the read stops 1 residue before it. Sequencing was performed with immunoSEQ multiplex PCR; in TCRdb, only in-frame clones are kept and a portion is missing. The table lists more than 40,000 clones, approximately 73% of them singletons, with 0.5% to 0.65% in the top ten. The data originate from a study of tissue T cells after allogeneic stem cell transplantation. This CDR3 is 15 amino acids long. The germline V gene encodes CDR1 SGHSA and CDR2 FRNQAP. Trimming shortened V by 0 bases and J by 0 bases, and 8 bases separated the two germline ends.

The gene calls are TRBV16 and TRBJ1-2; D is undetermined. The receptor comes from a pool of C57BL/6 mice in good health. The sequenced material came from sorted cells pooled from one or two spleens. The part of the CDR3 DNA that was read is TGTGCAAGCAGCTTAGAAGGCAGTGCAAACTCCGACTACACC. This sequence encodes CASSLEGSANSDYT. The entire CDR3 protein reads CASSLEGSANSDYTF.